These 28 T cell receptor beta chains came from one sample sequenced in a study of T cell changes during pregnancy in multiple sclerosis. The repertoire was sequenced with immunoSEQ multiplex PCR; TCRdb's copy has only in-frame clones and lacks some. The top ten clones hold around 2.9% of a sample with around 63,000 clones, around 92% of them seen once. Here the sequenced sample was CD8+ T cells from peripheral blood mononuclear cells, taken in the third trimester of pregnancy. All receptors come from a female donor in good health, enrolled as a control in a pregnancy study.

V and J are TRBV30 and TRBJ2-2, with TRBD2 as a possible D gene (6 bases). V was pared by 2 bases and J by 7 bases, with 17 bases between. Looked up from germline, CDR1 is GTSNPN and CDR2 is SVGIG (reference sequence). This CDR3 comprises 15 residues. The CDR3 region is CAWSPGEEGIGELFF. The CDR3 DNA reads TGTGCCTGGAGTCCAGGAGAGGAGGGTATCGGGGAGCTGTTTTTT.

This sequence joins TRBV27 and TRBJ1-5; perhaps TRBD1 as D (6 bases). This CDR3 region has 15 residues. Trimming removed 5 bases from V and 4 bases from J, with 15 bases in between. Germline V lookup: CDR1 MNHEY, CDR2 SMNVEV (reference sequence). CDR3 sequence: CASSPRGSGNQPQHF. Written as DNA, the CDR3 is TGTGCCAGCAGTCCTAGGGGGAGTGGGAATCAGCCCCAGCATTTT.

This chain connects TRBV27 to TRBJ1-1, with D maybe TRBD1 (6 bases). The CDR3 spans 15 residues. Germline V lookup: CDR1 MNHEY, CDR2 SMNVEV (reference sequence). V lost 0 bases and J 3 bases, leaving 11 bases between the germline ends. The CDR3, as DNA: TGTGCCAGCAGTTTATCGAAGGGGGTCTACACTGAAGCTTTCTTT. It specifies CASSLSKGVYTEAFF.

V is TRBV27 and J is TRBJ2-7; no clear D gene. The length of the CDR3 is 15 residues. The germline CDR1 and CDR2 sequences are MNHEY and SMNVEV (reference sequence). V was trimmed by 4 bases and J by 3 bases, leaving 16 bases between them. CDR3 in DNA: TGTGCCAGCAGTTGGGCCTCAAAATCGGTCTACGAGCAGTACTTC. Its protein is CASSWASKSVYEQYF.

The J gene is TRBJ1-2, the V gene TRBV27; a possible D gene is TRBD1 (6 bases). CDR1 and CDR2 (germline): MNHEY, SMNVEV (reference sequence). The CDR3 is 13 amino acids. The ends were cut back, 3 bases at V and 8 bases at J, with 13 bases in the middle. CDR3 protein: CASSFEGGGGYTF. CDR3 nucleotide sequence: TGTGCCAGCAGTTTTGAAGGGGGTGGGGGCTACACCTTC.

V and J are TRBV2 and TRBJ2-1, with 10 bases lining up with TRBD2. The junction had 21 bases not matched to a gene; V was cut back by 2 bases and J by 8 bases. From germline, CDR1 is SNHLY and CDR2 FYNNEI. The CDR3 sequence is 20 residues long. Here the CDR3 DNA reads TGTGCCAGCAGTGAAATCCCCATGTCTACCGGAACTAGCGGGGACTATGAGCAGTTCTTC. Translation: CASSEIPMSTGTSGDYEQFF. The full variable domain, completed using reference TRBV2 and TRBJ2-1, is EPEVTQTPSHQVTQMGQEVILRCVPISNHLYFYWYRQILGQKVEFLVSFYNNEISEKSEIFDDQFSVERPDGSNFTLKIRSTKLEDSAMYFCASSEIPMSTGTSGDYEQFFGPGTRLTVL.

The CDR3 spells CASSLRSGGISYEQYF. CDR3 coding DNA: TGTGCCAGCAGTTTAAGGAGCGGGGGGATTTCCTACGAGCAGTACTTC. V gene TRBV27 combines with J gene TRBJ2-7; 9 nucleotides line up with TRBD2. This CDR3 is 16 amino acids long. V lost 2 bases and J lost 1; bases outside the gene matches: 6. Per germline, CDR1 MNHEY and CDR2 SMNVEV (reference sequence).

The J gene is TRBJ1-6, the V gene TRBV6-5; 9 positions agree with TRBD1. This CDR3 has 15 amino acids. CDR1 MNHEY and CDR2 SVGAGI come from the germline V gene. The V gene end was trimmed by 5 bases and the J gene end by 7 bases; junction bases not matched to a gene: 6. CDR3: CASSTRQGGNSPLHF. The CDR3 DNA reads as TGTGCCAGCAGTACCAGACAGGGGGGAAATTCACCCCTCCACTTT.

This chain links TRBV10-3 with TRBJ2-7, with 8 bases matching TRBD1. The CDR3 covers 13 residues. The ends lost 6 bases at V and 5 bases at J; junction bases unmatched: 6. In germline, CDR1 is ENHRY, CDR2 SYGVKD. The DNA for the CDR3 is TGTGCCATCAGAACCACGGACAGGGACGAGCAGTACTTC. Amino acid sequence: CAIRTTDRDEQYF.

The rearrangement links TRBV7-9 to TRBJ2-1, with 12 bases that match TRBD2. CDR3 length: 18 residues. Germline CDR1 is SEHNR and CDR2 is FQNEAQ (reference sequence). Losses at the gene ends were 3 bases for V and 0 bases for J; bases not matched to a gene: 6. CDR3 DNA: TGTGCCAGCAGCTTCGGTCTAGCGGGGGGGAGCTCCTACAATGAGCAGTTCTTC. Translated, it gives CASSFGLAGGSSYNEQFF.

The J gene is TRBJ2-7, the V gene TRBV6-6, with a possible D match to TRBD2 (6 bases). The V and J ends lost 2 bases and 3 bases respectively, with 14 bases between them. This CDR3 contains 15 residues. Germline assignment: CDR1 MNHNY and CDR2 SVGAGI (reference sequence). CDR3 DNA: TGTGCCAGCAGTTACCAAAGCGGGTTGGGCTACGAGCAGTACTTC. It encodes CASSYQSGLGYEQYF.

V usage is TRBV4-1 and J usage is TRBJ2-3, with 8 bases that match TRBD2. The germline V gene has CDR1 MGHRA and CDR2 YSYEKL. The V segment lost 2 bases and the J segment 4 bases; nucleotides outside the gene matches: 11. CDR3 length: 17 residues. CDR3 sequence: CASSQSLTGGPPDTQYF. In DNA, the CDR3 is TGCGCCAGCAGCCAATCGCTGACGGGGGGGCCCCCAGATACGCAGTATTTT.

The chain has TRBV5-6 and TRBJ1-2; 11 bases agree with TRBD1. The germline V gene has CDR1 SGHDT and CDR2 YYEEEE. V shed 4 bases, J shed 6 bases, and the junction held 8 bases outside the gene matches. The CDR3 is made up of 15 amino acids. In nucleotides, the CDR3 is TGTGCCAGCAGCGATTCCGGGACAGGGGGTGATGGCTACACCTTC. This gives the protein CASSDSGTGGDGYTF.

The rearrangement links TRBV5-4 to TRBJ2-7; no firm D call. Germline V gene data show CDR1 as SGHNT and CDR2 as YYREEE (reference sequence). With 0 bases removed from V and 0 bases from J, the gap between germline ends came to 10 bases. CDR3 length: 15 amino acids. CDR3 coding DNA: TGTGCCAGCAGCTTGGCAGGATCACACTCCTACGAGCAGTACTTC. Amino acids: CASSLAGSHSYEQYF.

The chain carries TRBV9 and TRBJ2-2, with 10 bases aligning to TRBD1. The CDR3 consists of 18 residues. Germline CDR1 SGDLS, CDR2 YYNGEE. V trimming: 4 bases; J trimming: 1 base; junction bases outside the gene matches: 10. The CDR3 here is CASSTLIGQGGNTGELFF. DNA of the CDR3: TGTGCCAGCAGCACACTAATTGGACAGGGGGGGAACACCGGGGAGCTGTTTTTT.

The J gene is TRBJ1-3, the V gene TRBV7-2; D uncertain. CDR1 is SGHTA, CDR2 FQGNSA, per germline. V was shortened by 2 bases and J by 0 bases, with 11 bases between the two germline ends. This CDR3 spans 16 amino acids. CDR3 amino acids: CASSLSAGYSGNTIYF. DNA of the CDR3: TGTGCCAGCAGCTTATCAGCAGGCTACTCTGGAAACACCATATATTTT.

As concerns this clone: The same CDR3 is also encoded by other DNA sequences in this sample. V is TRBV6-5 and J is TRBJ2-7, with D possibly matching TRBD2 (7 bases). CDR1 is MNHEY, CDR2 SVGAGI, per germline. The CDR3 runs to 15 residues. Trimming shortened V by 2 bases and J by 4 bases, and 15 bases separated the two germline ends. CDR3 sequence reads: CASSYGGGGSYEQYF. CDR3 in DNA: TGTGCCAGCAGTTACGGGGGCGGGGGCAGTTACGAGCAGTACTTC.

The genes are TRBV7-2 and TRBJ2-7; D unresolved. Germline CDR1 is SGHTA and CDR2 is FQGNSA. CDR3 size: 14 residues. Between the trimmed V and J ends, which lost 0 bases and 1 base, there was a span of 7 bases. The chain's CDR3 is CASSLAGYSYEQYF. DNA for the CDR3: TGTGCCAGCAGCTTAGCGGGCTATTCCTACGAGCAGTACTTC. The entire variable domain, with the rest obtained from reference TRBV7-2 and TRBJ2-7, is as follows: GAGVSQSPSNKVTEKGKDVELRCDPISGHTALYWYRQSLGQGLEFLIYFQGNSAPDKSGLPSDRFSAERTGGSVSTLTIQRTQQEDSAVYLCASSLAGYSYEQYFGPGTRLTVT.

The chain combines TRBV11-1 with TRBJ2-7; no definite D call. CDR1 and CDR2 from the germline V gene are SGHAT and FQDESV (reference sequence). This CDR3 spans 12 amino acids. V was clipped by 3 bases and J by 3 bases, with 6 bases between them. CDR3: CASSFPGYEQYF. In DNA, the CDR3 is TGTGCCAGCAGCTTTCCAGGCTACGAGCAGTACTTC.

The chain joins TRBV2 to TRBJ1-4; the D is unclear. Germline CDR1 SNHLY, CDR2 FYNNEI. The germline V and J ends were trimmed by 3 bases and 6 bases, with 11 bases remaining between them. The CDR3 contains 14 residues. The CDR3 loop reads CASSDGQVYEKLFF. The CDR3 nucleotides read TGTGCCAGCAGTGATGGGCAGGTCTATGAAAAACTGTTTTTT.

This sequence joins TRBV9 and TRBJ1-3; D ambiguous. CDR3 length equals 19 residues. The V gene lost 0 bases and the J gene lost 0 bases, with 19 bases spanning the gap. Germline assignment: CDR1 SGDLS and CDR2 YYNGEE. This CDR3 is CASSVDDMGVTYSGNTIYF. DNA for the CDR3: TGTGCCAGCAGCGTAGATGATATGGGAGTAACCTACTCTGGAAACACCATATATTTT.

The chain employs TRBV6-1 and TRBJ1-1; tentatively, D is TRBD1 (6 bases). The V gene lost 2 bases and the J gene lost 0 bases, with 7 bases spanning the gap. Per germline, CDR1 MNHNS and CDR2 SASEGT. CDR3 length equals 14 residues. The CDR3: CASSEWDMNTEAFF. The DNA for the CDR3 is TGTGCCAGCAGTGAATGGGACATGAACACTGAAGCTTTCTTT.

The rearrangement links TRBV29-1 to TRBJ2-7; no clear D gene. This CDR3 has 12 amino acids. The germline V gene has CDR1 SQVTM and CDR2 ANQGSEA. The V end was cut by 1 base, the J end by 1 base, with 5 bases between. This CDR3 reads CSVEGTSYEQYF. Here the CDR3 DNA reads TGCAGCGTTGAAGGAACTTCCTACGAGCAGTACTTC.

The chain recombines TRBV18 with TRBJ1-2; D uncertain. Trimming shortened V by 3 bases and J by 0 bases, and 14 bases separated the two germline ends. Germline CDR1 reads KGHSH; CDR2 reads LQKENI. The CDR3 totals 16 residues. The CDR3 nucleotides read TGTGCCAGCTCACCGGGAGGAGGAATGGCTAACTATGGCTACACCTTC. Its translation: CASSPGGGMANYGYTF.

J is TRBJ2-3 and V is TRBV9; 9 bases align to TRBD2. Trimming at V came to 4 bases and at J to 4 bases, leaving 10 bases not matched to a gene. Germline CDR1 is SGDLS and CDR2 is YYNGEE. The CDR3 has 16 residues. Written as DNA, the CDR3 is TGTGCCAGCAGCCACCGGGTAGCGGGAGTTCCAGATACGCAGTATTTT. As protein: CASSHRVAGVPDTQYF.

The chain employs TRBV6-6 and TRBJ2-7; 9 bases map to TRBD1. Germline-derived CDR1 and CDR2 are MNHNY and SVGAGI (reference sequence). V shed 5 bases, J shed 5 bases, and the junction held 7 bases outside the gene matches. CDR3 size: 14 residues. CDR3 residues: CASSKQGALDEQYF. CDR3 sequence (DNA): TGTGCCAGCAGTAAACAGGGGGCCTTGGACGAGCAGTACTTC.

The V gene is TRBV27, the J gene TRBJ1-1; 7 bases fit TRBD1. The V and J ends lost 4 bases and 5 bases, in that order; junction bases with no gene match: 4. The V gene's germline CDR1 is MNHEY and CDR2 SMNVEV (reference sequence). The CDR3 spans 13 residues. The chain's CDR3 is CASSYTGVTEAFF. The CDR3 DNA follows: TGTGCCAGCAGTTACACAGGGGTTACTGAAGCTTTCTTT.

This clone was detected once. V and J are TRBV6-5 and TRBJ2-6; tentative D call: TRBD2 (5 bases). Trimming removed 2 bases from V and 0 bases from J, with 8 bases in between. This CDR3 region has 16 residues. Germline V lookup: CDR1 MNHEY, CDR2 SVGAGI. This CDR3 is CASSYGRVSGANVLTF. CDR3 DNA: TGTGCCAGCAGTTACGGGCGGGTCTCTGGGGCCAACGTCCTGACTTTC.